These 2 T cell receptor beta chains originate from one sample sequenced in a study of shared clonotypes between healthy human individuals. Data came from immunoSEQ multiplex PCR; TCRdb stores just in-frame clones and leaves some out. The table records some 2,000,000 clones, under 97% of them present only once. Sequencing was done on a sample of naive CD4+ T cells sorted from blood. Subset reported: CD45RA+ positively selected. The receptor set was obtained from a man aged 18 to 30 in good health.

The table lists this clone with a count of one. The chain is built from TRBV7-8 and TRBJ2-7; D is tentatively TRBD1 or TRBD2 (5 bases each). Germline-derived CDR1 and CDR2 are SGHVS and FQNEAQ. Deletions cut 6 bases from V and 1 base from J, with 19 bases between. This CDR3 region has 16 residues. CDR3 DNA: TGTGCCAGCAGTCCAAAACCTGGGACCGCTTCCTACGAGCAGTACTTC. Its protein is CASSPKPGTASYEQYF.

The rearrangement joins TRBV9 to TRBJ2-1; D is undetermined. The CDR3 spans 13 residues. Germline CDR1 SGDLS, CDR2 YYNGEE. V lost 0 bases and J 7 bases, leaving 8 bases between the germline ends. Written as DNA, the CDR3 is TGTGCCAGCAGCGTAGGGACGGAGAATGAGCAGTTCTTC. Translating gives CASSVGTENEQFF. The full variable domain, its missing parts supplied by reference TRBV9 and TRBJ2-1, is DSGVTQTPKHLITATGQRVTLRCSPRSGDLSVYWYQQSLDQGLQFLIQYYNGEERAKGNILERFSAQQFPDLHSELNLSSLELGDSALYFCASSVGTENEQFFGPGTRLTVL.